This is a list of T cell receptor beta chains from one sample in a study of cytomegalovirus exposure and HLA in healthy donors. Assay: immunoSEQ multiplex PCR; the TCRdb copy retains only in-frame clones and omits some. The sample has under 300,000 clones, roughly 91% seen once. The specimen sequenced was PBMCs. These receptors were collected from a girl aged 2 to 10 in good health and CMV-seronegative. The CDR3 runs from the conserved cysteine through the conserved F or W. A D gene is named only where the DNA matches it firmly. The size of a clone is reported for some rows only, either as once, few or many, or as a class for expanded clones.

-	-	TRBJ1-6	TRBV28	CASSFSGGDSPLHF	TGTGCCAGCAGTTTTTCGGGAGGGGATTCACCCCTCCACTTT
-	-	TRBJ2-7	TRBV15	CATSRGGSSSYEQYF	TGTGCCACCAGCAGAGGTGGGAGTAGCTCCTACGAGCAGTACTTC
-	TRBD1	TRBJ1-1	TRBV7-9	CASRRQGLGANTEAFF	TGTGCCAGCAGGCGACAGGGTTTAGGGGCCAACACTGAAGCTTTCTTT
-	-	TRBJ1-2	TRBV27	CASSLVGGYGYTF	TGTGCCAGCAGTTTGGTCGGCGGCTATGGCTACACCTTC
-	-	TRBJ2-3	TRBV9	CASSVAVTSTDTQYF	TGTGCCAGCAGCGTAGCTGTCACTAGCACAGATACGCAGTATTTT
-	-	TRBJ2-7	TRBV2	CASSESGEQYF	TGTGCCAGCAGTGAATCGGGCGAGCAGTACTTC
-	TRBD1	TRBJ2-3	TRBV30	CAFGAGGYDTQYF	TGTGCCTTTGGGGCAGGGGGCTACGATACGCAGTATTTT
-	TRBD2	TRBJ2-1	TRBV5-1	CASSSPVAGALRNEQFF	TGCGCCAGCAGCTCCCCCGTAGCGGGAGCTCTGAGGAATGAGCAGTTCTTC
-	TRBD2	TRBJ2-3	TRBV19	CASSINQRGRTDTQYF	TGTGCCAGTAGTATTAATCAGCGGGGGCGCACAGATACGCAGTATTTT
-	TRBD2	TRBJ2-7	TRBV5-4	CASSYLTSGRDSYEQYF	TGTGCCAGCAGCTATCTGACTAGCGGGAGGGACTCCTACGAGCAGTACTTC
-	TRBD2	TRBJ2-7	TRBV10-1	CASSEEKLAGSYEQYF	TGCGCCAGCAGTGAGGAGAAGCTAGCGGGATCCTACGAGCAGTACTTC
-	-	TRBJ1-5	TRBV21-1	CASSTRDRGYENQPQHF	TGTGCCAGCAGCACCCGGGACAGGGGGTATGAAAATCAGCCCCAGCATTTT
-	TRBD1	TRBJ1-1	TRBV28	CASRRTGEAFF	TGTGCCAGCAGGCGGACAGGAGAAGCTTTCTTT
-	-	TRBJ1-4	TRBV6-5	CASSKTDAGWEKLFF	TGTGCCAGCAGTAAAACGGATGCAGGGTGGGAAAAACTGTTTTTT
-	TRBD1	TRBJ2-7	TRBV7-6	CASSPLTGGSSYEQYF	TGTGCCAGCAGCCCTTTGACAGGGGGCAGCTCCTACGAGCAGTACTTC
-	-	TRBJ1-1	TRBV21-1	CASSPKNPNRAGITEAFF	TGTGCCAGCAGCCCAAAAAACCCCAACAGGGCCGGTATCACTGAAGCTTTCTTT
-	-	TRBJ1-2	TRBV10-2	CASSEFGTRLMNYGYTF	TGCGCCAGCAGTGAGTTCGGGACAAGGCTGATGAACTATGGCTACACCTTC
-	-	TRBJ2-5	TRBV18	CASSPPGSALLSQYF	TGTGCCAGCTCACCACCCGGGTCAGCCCTTTTGTCCCAGTACTTC
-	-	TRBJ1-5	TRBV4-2	CASSQDKGDAQPQHF	TGTGCCAGCAGCCAAGATAAAGGGGATGCTCAGCCCCAGCATTTT
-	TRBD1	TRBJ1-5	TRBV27	CASTGTGLGNQPQHF	TGTGCCAGCACCGGGACAGGACTTGGCAATCAGCCCCAGCATTTT
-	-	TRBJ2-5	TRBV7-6	CASSPIPGLETQYF	TGTGCCAGCAGCCCCATACCAGGGTTGGAGACCCAGTACTTC
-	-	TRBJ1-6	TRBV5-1	CASSLGASQITGNSPLHF	TGCGCCAGCAGCTTGGGGGCCAGCCAAATAACCGGAAATTCACCCCTCCACTTT
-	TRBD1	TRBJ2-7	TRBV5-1	CASSLRGRGYEQYF	TGCGCCAGCAGCTTGAGGGGCAGGGGGTACGAGCAGTACTTC
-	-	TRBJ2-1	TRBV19	CASSIDSLRGSGSAFF	TGTGCCAGTAGTATAGATAGTTTACGGGGGTCAGGGTCCGCGTTCTTC
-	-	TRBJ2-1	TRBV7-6	CASSLAATDLLSYNEQFF	TGTGCCAGCAGCTTAGCAGCGACAGATCTTCTCTCCTACAATGAGCAGTTCTTC
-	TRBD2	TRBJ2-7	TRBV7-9	CASSLALTPGLAAYEQYF	TGTGCCAGCAGCTTAGCCCTTACTCCGGGACTAGCAGCCTACGAGCAGTACTTC
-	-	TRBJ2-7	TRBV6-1	CASSSSSYEQYF	TGTGCCAGCAGTTCCAGCTCCTACGAGCAGTACTTC
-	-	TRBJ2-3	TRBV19	CASQRGTSTDTQYF	TGTGCCAGTCAAAGGGGAACTAGCACAGATACGCAGTATTTT
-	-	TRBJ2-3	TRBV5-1	CASIGRDMGTDTQYF	TGCGCCAGCATCGGACGGGACATGGGTACAGATACGCAGTATTTT
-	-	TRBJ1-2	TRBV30	CAWRWGQSRYGYTF	TGTGCCTGGAGATGGGGCCAGAGCCGGTATGGCTACACCTTC
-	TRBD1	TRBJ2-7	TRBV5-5	CASSPVERLSLQGANEQYF	TGTGCCAGCAGCCCAGTCGAAAGGTTATCTCTCCAGGGGGCGAATGAGCAGTACTTC
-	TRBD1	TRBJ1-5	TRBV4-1	CASSQVQDRASNQPQHF	TGCGCCAGCAGCCAAGTACAGGACAGGGCGAGCAATCAGCCCCAGCATTTT
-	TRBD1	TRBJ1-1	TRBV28	CASSPGTENTEAFF	TGTGCCAGCAGCCCCGGGACAGAGAACACTGAAGCTTTCTTT
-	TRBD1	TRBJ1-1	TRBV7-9	CASSLQGVNTEAFF	TGTGCCAGCAGCCTACAGGGGGTCAACACTGAAGCTTTCTTT
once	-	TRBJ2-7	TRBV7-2	CASSAPRTPLSYEQYF	TGTGCCAGCAGCGCGCCGAGGACACCTCTTTCCTACGAGCAGTACTTC
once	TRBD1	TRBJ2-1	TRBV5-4	CASSLQGADNEQFF	TGTGCCAGCAGCCTACAGGGGGCTGACAATGAGCAGTTCTTC
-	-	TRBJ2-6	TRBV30	CAWQRPGANVLTF	TGTGCCTGGCAGAGGCCCGGGGCCAACGTCCTGACTTTC
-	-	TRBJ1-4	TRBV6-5	CASAGGERMYKLFF	TGTGCCAGCGCTGGGGGGGAGCGGATGTATAAACTGTTTTTT
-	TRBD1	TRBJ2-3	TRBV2	CANPRDRATDTQYF	TGTGCCAACCCCAGGGACAGGGCCACAGATACGCAGTATTTT
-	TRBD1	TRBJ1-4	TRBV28	CASSLLQGVFEKLFF	TGTGCCAGCAGTTTATTGCAGGGGGTTTTTGAAAAACTGTTTTTT
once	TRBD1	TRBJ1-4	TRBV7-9	CASSLAFGTGESTNEKLFF	TGTGCCAGCAGCTTAGCGTTTGGGACAGGGGAATCAACTAATGAAAAACTGTTTTTT
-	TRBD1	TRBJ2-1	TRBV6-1	CASSLEGANNEQFF	TGTGCCAGCAGTCTCGAGGGGGCTAACAATGAGCAGTTCTTC
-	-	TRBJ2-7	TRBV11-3	CASSPRDTRYEQYF	TGTGCCAGCAGCCCACGGGACACCCGTTACGAGCAGTACTTC
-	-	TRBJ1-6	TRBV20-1	CSARSQQKLHF	TGCAGTGCTAGATCACAACAAAAGCTCCACTTT
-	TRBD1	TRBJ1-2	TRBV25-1	CASSPGQHYGYTF	TGTGCCAGCAGCCCGGGACAGCACTATGGCTACACCTTC
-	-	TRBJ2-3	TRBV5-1	CASSLRRSTDTQYF	TGCGCCAGCAGCTTACGGCGGAGCACAGATACGCAGTATTTT
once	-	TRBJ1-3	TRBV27	CASSHSFGNTIYF	TGTGCCAGCAGTCACAGTTTTGGAAACACCATATATTTT
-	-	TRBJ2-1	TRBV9	CASSVGVREPHNEQFF	TGTGCCAGCAGCGTAGGCGTCAGGGAACCACACAATGAGCAGTTCTTC
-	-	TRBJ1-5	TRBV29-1	CSVVDGQTNNQPQHF	TGCAGCGTTGTAGATGGGCAGACCAACAATCAGCCCCAGCATTTT
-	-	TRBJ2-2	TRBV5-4	CASSSDTGELFF	TGTGCCAGCAGCTCTGACACCGGGGAGCTGTTTTTT
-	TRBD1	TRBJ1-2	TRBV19	CACRDRGLGGYTF	TGTGCCTGTCGCGACAGGGGGCTTGGAGGCTACACCTTC
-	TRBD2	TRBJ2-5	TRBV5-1	CASSSGLLAGGGDQETQYF	TGCGCCAGCAGTTCTGGTCTACTAGCGGGGGGTGGTGATCAAGAGACCCAGTACTTC
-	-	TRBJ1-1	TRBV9	CASSPHRGGEAFF	TGTGCCAGCAGCCCACACCGGGGGGGTGAAGCTTTCTTT
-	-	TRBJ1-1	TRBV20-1	CSARGPGEAFF	TGCAGTGCTAGAGGGCCAGGCGAAGCTTTCTTT